Sequencing of this T cell receptor beta chain was carried out in a study of spatial heterogeneity in lung cancer. Study-level information: TCR and UMI combinations that were unique each appeared, on average, more than ten times in raw reads.

This clonotype was counted ten times or more. Its antigen remains unknown. The time point: sample taken at primary tumor resection. Unsorted whole RNA from tumor, nontumor lung or frozen PBMC underwent sequencing. The germline CDR1 and CDR2 sequences are ENHRY and SYGVKD. This CDR3 contains 13 residues. The V end was cut by 10 bases, the J end by 1 base, with 13 bases between. The library protocol tagged each TCR cDNA with a unique molecular identifier. A single record per CDR3 protein comes from TCRdb applying MiXCR to the 5' RACE reads. The table includes about 9,800 distinct CDR3 sequences, about 6.9% detected once. Study-wide results and caveats: Expanded intratumoral alpha and beta TCR counts tracked tumor mutation counts. Nonsynonymous mutations, ubiquitous and regional, were tracked respectively by counts of ubiquitous and regional expanded TCRs.

This TCR derives from a male donor with early-stage non-small cell lung cancer. Specimen: lung tumor tissue, collected at surgery. The chain combines TRBV10-3 with TRBJ1-1; D is perhaps TRBD1 (6 bases). The CDR3 DNA reads as TGTGCCACCCTCACAGGGTCGAACACTGAAGCTTTCTTT. Translated: CATLTGSNTEAFF.